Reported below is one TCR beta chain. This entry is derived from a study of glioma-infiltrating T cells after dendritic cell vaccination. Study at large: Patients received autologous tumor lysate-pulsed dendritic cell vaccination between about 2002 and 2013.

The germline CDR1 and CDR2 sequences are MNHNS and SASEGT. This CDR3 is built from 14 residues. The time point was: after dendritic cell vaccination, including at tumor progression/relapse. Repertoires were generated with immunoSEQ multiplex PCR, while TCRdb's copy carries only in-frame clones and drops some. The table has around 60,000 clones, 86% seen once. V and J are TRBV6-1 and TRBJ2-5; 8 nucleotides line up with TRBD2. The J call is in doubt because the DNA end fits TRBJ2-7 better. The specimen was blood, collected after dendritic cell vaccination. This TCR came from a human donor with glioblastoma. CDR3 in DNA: TGTGCCAGCAGCCCAGGGGCGGGAGGAAACGAGCAGTACTTC. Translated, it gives CASSPGAGGNEQYF.